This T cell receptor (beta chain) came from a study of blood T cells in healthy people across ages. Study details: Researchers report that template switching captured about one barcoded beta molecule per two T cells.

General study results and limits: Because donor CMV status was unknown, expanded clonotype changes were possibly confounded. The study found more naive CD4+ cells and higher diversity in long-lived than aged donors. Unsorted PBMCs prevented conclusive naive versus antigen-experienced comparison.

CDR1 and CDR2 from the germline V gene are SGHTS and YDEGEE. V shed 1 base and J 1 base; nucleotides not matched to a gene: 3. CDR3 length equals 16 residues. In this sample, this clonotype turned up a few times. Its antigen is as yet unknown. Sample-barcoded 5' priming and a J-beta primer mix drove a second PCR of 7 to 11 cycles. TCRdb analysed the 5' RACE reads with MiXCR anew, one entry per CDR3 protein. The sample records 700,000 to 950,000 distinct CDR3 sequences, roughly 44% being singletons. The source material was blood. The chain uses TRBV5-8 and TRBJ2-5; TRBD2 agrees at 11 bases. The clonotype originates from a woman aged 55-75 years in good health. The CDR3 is CASSLPGLAVQETQYF. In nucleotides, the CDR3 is TGTGCCAGCAGCTTGCCGGGACTAGCGGTCCAAGAGACCCAGTACTTC.